A selection of T cell receptor beta chains follows, all from one sample in a study of blood T cell repertoires in COVID-19. TCRdb keeps only in-frame clones here, not all; method: immunoSEQ multiplex PCR. Among tens of thousands of clones, 85% to 90% were seen once, and the ten largest hold roughly 5.6%. The source material was peripheral blood. These receptors all come from a man aged 45 to 65 with active COVID-19. The CDR3 runs from the conserved cysteine through the conserved F or W. A D gene is named only where the DNA matches it firmly. Clone size appears in some rows only: once, few, many, or a class for an expanded clone.

abundance: -; j_gene: TRBJ2-1; v_gene: TRBV12-3/TRBV12-4; d_gene: -; CDR3aa: CASSLYPSEQFF; CDR3nt: TGTGCCAGCAGTTTATACCCCAGTGAGCAGTTCTTC
abundance: -; j_gene: TRBJ1-2; v_gene: TRBV28; d_gene: -; CDR3aa: CASSQPAGTNYGYTF; CDR3nt: TGTGCCAGCAGCCAGCCTGCAGGGACTAACTATGGCTACACCTTC
abundance: -; j_gene: TRBJ1-1; v_gene: TRBV7-6; d_gene: -; CDR3aa: CASSPSQGLNTEAFF; CDR3nt: TGTGCCAGCAGCCCTTCGCAGGGACTTAACACTGAAGCTTTCTTT
abundance: -; j_gene: TRBJ2-7; v_gene: TRBV28; d_gene: -; CDR3aa: CASTLRGEQYF; CDR3nt: TGTGCCAGCACCCTAAGAGGCGAGCAGTACTTC
abundance: once; j_gene: TRBJ2-1; v_gene: TRBV7-9; d_gene: TRBD2; CDR3aa: CASSLGLAGRGEQFF; CDR3nt: TGTGCCAGCAGCCTGGGACTAGCGGGGAGGGGGGAGCAGTTCTTC
abundance: few; j_gene: TRBJ2-3; v_gene: TRBV4-2; d_gene: TRBD1; CDR3aa: CASSQGDRGQVTDTQYF; CDR3nt: TGTGCCAGCAGCCAAGGGGACAGGGGGCAGGTCACAGATACGCAGTATTTT
abundance: -; j_gene: TRBJ2-7; v_gene: TRBV7-6; d_gene: -; CDR3aa: CASSLGASRTYEQYF; CDR3nt: TGTGCCAGCAGCTTAGGGGCAAGCCGAACCTACGAGCAGTACTTC
abundance: -; j_gene: TRBJ1-2; v_gene: TRBV5-6; d_gene: TRBD1; CDR3aa: CASSNTGGDYGYTF; CDR3nt: TGTGCCAGCAGCAACACAGGGGGCGACTATGGCTACACCTTC
abundance: once; j_gene: TRBJ2-7; v_gene: TRBV7-9; d_gene: TRBD2; CDR3aa: CASSPSGRIPYEQYF; CDR3nt: TGTGCCAGCAGCCCTAGCGGGAGGATACCCTACGAGCAGTACTTC
abundance: once; j_gene: TRBJ1-1; v_gene: TRBV11-3; d_gene: -; CDR3aa: CASSPNRRATFF; CDR3nt: TGTGCCAGCAGCCCCAACCGGCGAGCGACTTTCTTT
abundance: -; j_gene: TRBJ1-5; v_gene: TRBV5-6; d_gene: TRBD1; CDR3aa: CASSLSGTGGNQPQHF; CDR3nt: TGTGCCAGCAGCCTCTCCGGGACAGGGGGCAATCAGCCCCAGCATTTT
abundance: -; j_gene: TRBJ1-2; v_gene: TRBV15; d_gene: -; CDR3aa: CATSRAQGWGYTF; CDR3nt: TGTGCCACCAGCAGAGCGCAGGGATGGGGCTACACCTTC
abundance: -; j_gene: TRBJ2-3; v_gene: TRBV7-2; d_gene: TRBD1; CDR3aa: CASSLNWGQGAETDTQYF; CDR3nt: TGTGCCAGCAGCTTAAATTGGGGACAGGGGGCTGAAACAGATACGCAGTATTTT
abundance: once; j_gene: TRBJ2-7; v_gene: TRBV5-5; d_gene: TRBD2; CDR3aa: CASSLSSGRIEQYF; CDR3nt: TGTGCCAGCAGCTTGTCTAGCGGGAGGATTGAGCAGTACTTC
abundance: -; j_gene: TRBJ2-7; v_gene: TRBV7-2; d_gene: -; CDR3aa: CASSRQERYEQYF; CDR3nt: TGTGCCAGCAGCCGTCAGGAACGGTACGAGCAGTACTTC
abundance: -; j_gene: TRBJ2-1; v_gene: TRBV5-6; d_gene: TRBD1; CDR3aa: CASSLFRGYYNEQFF; CDR3nt: TGTGCCAGCAGCTTGTTCAGGGGGTACTACAATGAGCAGTTCTTC
abundance: -; j_gene: TRBJ2-3; v_gene: TRBV29-1; d_gene: TRBD2; CDR3aa: CSVQGLAGRTDTQYF; CDR3nt: TGCAGCGTTCAAGGACTAGCGGGACGCACAGATACGCAGTATTTT
abundance: -; j_gene: TRBJ2-5; v_gene: TRBV30; d_gene: -; CDR3aa: CAWSRGAGQETQYF; CDR3nt: TGTGCCTGGAGTCGTGGAGCGGGCCAAGAGACCCAGTACTTC
abundance: -; j_gene: TRBJ1-2; v_gene: TRBV28; d_gene: -; CDR3aa: CASSSGSPGDWSFYGYTF; CDR3nt: TGTGCCAGCAGTTCCGGGTCCCCCGGGGACTGGTCTTTCTATGGCTACACCTTC
abundance: -; j_gene: TRBJ1-3; v_gene: TRBV6-2/TRBV6-3; d_gene: -; CDR3aa: CASSFPGGHTIYF; CDR3nt: TGTGCCAGCAGTTTTCCAGGAGGTCACACCATATATTTT
abundance: few; j_gene: TRBJ2-7; v_gene: TRBV19; d_gene: -; CDR3aa: CASSIAAPGSYEQYF; CDR3nt: TGTGCCAGTAGCATAGCGGCGCCAGGCTCCTACGAGCAGTACTTC
abundance: once; j_gene: TRBJ2-1; v_gene: TRBV29-1; d_gene: -; CDR3aa: CSVVHRGMIRTGSYNEQFF; CDR3nt: TGCAGCGTTGTTCATCGGGGTATGATCCGGACGGGGTCCTACAATGAGCAGTTCTTC
abundance: -; j_gene: TRBJ2-3; v_gene: TRBV6-1; d_gene: TRBD2; CDR3aa: CASSERASGSTDTQYF; CDR3nt: TGTGCCAGCAGTGAAAGGGCTAGCGGGAGCACAGATACGCAGTATTTT
abundance: -; j_gene: TRBJ1-4; v_gene: TRBV3-1/TRBV3-2; d_gene: -; CDR3aa: CASSQESQGILFF; CDR3nt: TGTGCCAGCAGCCAAGAGTCCCAGGGTATACTGTTTTTT
abundance: -; j_gene: TRBJ2-1; v_gene: TRBV25-1; d_gene: -; CDR3aa: CASSESSPTSYNEQFF; CDR3nt: TGTGCCAGCAGTGAATCGAGCCCCACCTCCTACAATGAGCAGTTCTTC
abundance: -; j_gene: TRBJ2-7; v_gene: TRBV30; d_gene: -; CDR3aa: CAWSVHEGLFLNF; CDR3nt: TGTGCCTGGAGTGTACACGAGGGACTTTTTTTGAACTTC
abundance: -; j_gene: TRBJ1-3; v_gene: TRBV4-2; d_gene: -; CDR3aa: CASSQEAGPGNTIYF; CDR3nt: TGTGCCAGCAGCCAAGAGGCAGGGCCAGGAAACACCATATATTTT
abundance: -; j_gene: TRBJ1-2; v_gene: TRBV10-3; d_gene: TRBD1; CDR3aa: CATGAGGVYGYTF; CDR3nt: TGTGCCACGGGAGCAGGGGGCGTCTATGGCTACACCTTC
abundance: once; j_gene: TRBJ1-4; v_gene: TRBV5-6; d_gene: -; CDR3aa: CASSLGQTTNEKLFF; CDR3nt: TGTGCCAGCAGCTTGGGGCAGACAACTAATGAAAAACTGTTTTTT
abundance: -; j_gene: TRBJ1-3; v_gene: TRBV7-2; d_gene: -; CDR3aa: CASSLRGGGNTIYF; CDR3nt: TGTGCCAGCAGCTTACGGGGGGGTGGAAACACCATATATTTT
abundance: -; j_gene: TRBJ1-6; v_gene: TRBV7-2; d_gene: -; CDR3aa: CASSLTAGWSPLHF; CDR3nt: TGTGCCAGCAGCTTAACGGCAGGATGGTCACCCCTCCACTTT
abundance: -; j_gene: TRBJ2-3; v_gene: TRBV28; d_gene: -; CDR3aa: CASSRSTDTQYF; CDR3nt: TGTGCCAGCAGCAGGAGCACAGATACGCAGTATTTT
abundance: -; j_gene: TRBJ2-7; v_gene: TRBV5-1; d_gene: -; CDR3aa: CASSFSSYEQYF; CDR3nt: TGCGCCAGCAGCTTCAGCTCCTACGAGCAGTACTTC
abundance: -; j_gene: TRBJ2-7; v_gene: TRBV5-1; d_gene: TRBD2; CDR3aa: CASSPTLAGEGYEQYF; CDR3nt: TGCGCCAGCAGCCCGACACTAGCGGGAGAAGGGTACGAGCAGTACTTC
abundance: -; j_gene: TRBJ2-6; v_gene: TRBV25-1; d_gene: -; CDR3aa: CASRGTGLSSGANVLTF; CDR3nt: TGTGCCAGCAGGGGCACAGGCTTGAGCTCTGGGGCCAACGTCCTGACTTTC
abundance: -; j_gene: TRBJ2-7; v_gene: TRBV5-1; d_gene: -; CDR3aa: CASSPSRGYEQYF; CDR3nt: TGCGCCAGCAGCCCTTCGCGGGGCTACGAGCAGTACTTC
abundance: -; j_gene: TRBJ2-7; v_gene: TRBV29-1; d_gene: TRBD1; CDR3aa: CSVSRDRGYEQYF; CDR3nt: TGCAGCGTTAGCAGGGACAGGGGTTACGAGCAGTACTTC
abundance: -; j_gene: TRBJ2-7; v_gene: TRBV5-4; d_gene: TRBD2; CDR3aa: CASSLRTRRLAGDHEQYF; CDR3nt: TGTGCCAGCAGCTTGCGGACCCGAAGACTAGCGGGAGATCACGAGCAGTACTTC
abundance: -; j_gene: TRBJ2-1; v_gene: TRBV3-1/TRBV3-2; d_gene: -; CDR3aa: CASSPRQQYNEQFF; CDR3nt: TGTGCCAGCAGCCCCCGACAGCAATACAATGAGCAGTTCTTC
abundance: -; j_gene: TRBJ2-2; v_gene: TRBV3-1/TRBV3-2; d_gene: TRBD2; CDR3aa: CASSLRTSGYTGELFF; CDR3nt: TGTGCCAGCAGCCTTCGGACTAGCGGTTACACCGGGGAGCTGTTTTTT
abundance: once; j_gene: TRBJ2-7; v_gene: TRBV5-4; d_gene: -; CDR3aa: CASSPGLRSYEQYF; CDR3nt: TGTGCCAGCAGCCCCGGACTAAGAAGTTACGAGCAGTACTTC